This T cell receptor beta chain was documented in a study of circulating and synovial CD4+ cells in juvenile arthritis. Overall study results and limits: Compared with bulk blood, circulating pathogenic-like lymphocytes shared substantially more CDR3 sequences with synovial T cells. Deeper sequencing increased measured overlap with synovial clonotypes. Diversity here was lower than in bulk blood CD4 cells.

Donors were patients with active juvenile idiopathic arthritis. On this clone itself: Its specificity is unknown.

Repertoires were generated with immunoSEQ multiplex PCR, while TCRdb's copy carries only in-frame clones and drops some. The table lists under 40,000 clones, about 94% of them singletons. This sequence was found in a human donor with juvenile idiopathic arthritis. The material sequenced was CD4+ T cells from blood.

Here the CDR3 reads CAWSGGTGGYEQYF. As DNA, the CDR3 is TGTGCCTGGAGTGGTGGGACAGGGGGTTACGAGCAGTACTTC. The V gene is TRBV30, the J gene TRBJ2-7, with 11 bases matching TRBD1. Losses at the gene ends were 1 base for V and 4 bases for J; bases not matched to a gene: 3. The CDR3 totals 14 residues. Germline V gene data show CDR1 as GTSNPN and CDR2 as SVGIG (reference sequence). The variable domain in full, completed from reference TRBV30 and TRBJ2-7, reads SQTIHQWPATLVQPVGSPLSLECTVEGTSNPNLYWYRQAAGRGLQLLFYSVGIGQISSEVPQNLSASRPQDRQFILSSKKLLLSDSGFYLCAWSGGTGGYEQYFGPGTRLTVT.